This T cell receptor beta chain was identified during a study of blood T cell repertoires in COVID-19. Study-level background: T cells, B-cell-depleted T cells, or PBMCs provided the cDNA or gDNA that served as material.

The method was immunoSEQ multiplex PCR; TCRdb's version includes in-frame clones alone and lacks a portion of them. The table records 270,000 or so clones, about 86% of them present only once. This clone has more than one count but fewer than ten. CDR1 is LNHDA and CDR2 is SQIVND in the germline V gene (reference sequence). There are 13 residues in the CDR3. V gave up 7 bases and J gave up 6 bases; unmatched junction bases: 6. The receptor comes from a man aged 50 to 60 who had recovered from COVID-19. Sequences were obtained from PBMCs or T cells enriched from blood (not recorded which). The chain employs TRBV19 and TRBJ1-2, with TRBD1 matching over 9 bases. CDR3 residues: CASKGQGNDGYTF. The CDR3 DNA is TGTGCCAGTAAGGGACAGGGCAACGATGGCTACACCTTC.